These 2 T cell receptor beta chains were all obtained from the same sample, sequenced in a study of shared T cell receptors in the human thymus. Only in-frame clones appear in the TCRdb table, and some are missing; sequencing was by immunoSEQ multiplex PCR. The table includes hundreds of thousands of clones, around 87% detected once. These data were also reused for a study on human thymus T cells.

The sequenced material came from thymocytes. These receptors originate from a boy under three years old with a congenital heart defect.

The chain recombines TRBV7-8 with TRBJ2-1; D gene uncertain. This CDR3 has 15 amino acids. Trimming took off 0 bases at V and 4 bases at J, with 10 bases between the two ends. Germline values: CDR1 SGHVS, CDR2 FQNEAQ. CDR3 region: CASSLAADGYNEQFF. CDR3 nucleotide sequence: TGTGCCAGCAGCTTAGCCGCAGACGGGTACAATGAGCAGTTCTTC.

Turning to this clone: Its ends do not fully match the called genes, so a read error is possible. Other DNA sequences in the sample encode the same CDR3. The chain recombines TRBV9 with TRBJ1-6; 8 positions agree with TRBD1. Germline V lookup: CDR1 SGDLS, CDR2 YYNGEE. This CDR3 has 18 amino acids. CDR3 sequence reads: CASSVGPGQGRYNSPLHF. CDR3 nucleotide sequence: TGTGCCAGCAGCGTAGGACCAGGACAGGGTCGGTATAATTCCCCCCTCCACTTT.